This T cell receptor beta chain came from a study of Graves' ophthalmopathy and Graves' hyperthyroidism. Study conclusions and caveats: A model of 13 signatures distinguished ophthalmopathy from stable hyperthyroidism at 87.88% sensitivity and nearly 83% specificity. Also, most clonotypes expanded in the thyroid above 0.001 frequency appeared in blood.

V was pared by 6 bases and J by 2 bases, with 10 bases between. Germline V CDR1 and CDR2: MDHEN, SYDVKM. The CDR3 is made up of 13 amino acids. Amplified material comprised TCR beta CDR3 regions derived from RNA transcripts. An initial RT-PCR round employing HTBI primers preceded a second-round multiplex PCR. TCRdb re-called the multiplex PCR reads through MiXCR, storing one row per CDR3 protein. The sample includes some 150,000 distinct CDR3 sequences, 35% to 50% of them seen just once. Comments on this clonotype: Its antigen remains unidentified.

J is TRBJ2-5 and V is TRBV28; D gene uncertain. The sequence was collected from a man aged 25-45 years with Graves' ophthalmopathy. Sequencing was done on a sample of peripheral blood. The CDR3 DNA reads TGTGCCAGCAGGCCTTGGGCACAAGAGACCCAGTACTTC. It codes for CASRPWAQETQYF.